In this sample, the clone carrying this T cell receptor (beta chain) turned up a few times. Its antigen is currently unknown. These data originate in a study of beta chain features in type 1 diabetes. Whole-study results and caveats: Type 1 diabetes patients had TCRB CDR3s that were shorter (moderately but significantly so) in all four CD4+ subsets. TCRB rearrangement may or may not be influenced by HLA type; here this remained unresolved.

Germline V gene lookup returns CDR1 SGDLS and CDR2 YYNGEE. The CDR3 loop spans 15 amino acids. Trimming took 0 bases from V and 1 from J, leaving 10 bases between them. The single heparinised draw taken from each donor contained roughly 100 mL of blood on average. Since all of the isolated RNA was reverse transcribed, expressed TCRB transcripts were what got sequenced. Assay used: immunoSEQ multiplex PCR; TCRdb lists only in-frame clones, some missing. The sample includes approximately 150,000 clones, about an eighth seen only once; the top ten take under 1.5%. The chain carries TRBV9 and TRBJ1-1, with D possibly TRBD1 on 5 matching bases. This sequence originates from a young man with type 1 diabetes. The sequenced material came from central memory CD4+ T cells from blood. This CDR3 reads CASSVGQMGNTEAFF. For the CDR3, the DNA is TGTGCCAGCAGCGTAGGACAGATGGGGAACACTGAAGCTTTCTTT.